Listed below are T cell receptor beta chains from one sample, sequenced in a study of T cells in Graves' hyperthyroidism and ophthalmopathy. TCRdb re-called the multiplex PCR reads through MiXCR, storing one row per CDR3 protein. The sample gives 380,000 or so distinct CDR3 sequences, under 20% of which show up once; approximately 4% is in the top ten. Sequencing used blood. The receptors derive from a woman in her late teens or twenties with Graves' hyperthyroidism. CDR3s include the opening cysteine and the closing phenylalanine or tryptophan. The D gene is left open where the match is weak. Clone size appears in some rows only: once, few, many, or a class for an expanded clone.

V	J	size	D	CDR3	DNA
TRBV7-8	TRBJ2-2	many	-	CASSQWSGELTGELFF	TGTGCCAGCAGCCAATGGTCCGGTGAACTCACCGGGGAGCTGTTTTTT
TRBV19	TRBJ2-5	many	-	CASSIGQLQETQYF	TGTGCCAGTAGTATAGGACAGCTCCAAGAGACCCAGTACTTC
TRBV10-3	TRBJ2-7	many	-	CAISESKQGWQPREQYF	TGTGCCATCAGTGAGTCGAAACAAGGTTGGCAGCCTAGAGAGCAGTACTTC
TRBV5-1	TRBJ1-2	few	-	CASSPDSGGYTF	TGCGCCAGCAGCCCCGACTCGGGTGGCTACACCTTC
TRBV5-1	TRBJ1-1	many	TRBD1	CASGYWTGPNTEAFF	TGCGCCAGCGGTTATTGGACAGGGCCGAACACTGAAGCTTTCTTT
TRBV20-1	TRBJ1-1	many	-	CSAPGMGNTEAFF	TGCAGTGCTCCTGGGATGGGGAACACTGAAGCTTTCTTT
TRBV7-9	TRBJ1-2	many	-	CASSNRGFHYGYTF	TGTGCCAGCAGCAATAGAGGGTTTCACTATGGCTACACCTTC
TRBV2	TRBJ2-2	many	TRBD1	CASSHDRDGELFF	TGTGCCAGCAGCCATGACAGGGACGGGGAGCTGTTTTTT
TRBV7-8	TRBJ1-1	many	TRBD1	CASSLYRGRNTEAFF	TGTGCCAGCAGCCTCTACAGGGGGAGGAACACTGAAGCTTTCTTT
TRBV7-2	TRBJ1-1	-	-	CASSLAFSGIRQVFF	TGTGCCAGCAGCTTAGCGTTTTCGGGAATTCGCCAAGTTTTCTTT
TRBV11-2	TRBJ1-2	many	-	CASSLDLRGDYGYTF	TGTGCCAGCAGCTTAGATCTCAGGGGCGACTATGGCTACACCTTC
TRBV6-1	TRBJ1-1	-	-	CASSEALPQAFF	TGTGCCAGCAGTGAAGCGCTCCCTCAAGCTTTCTTT
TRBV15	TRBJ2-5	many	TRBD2	CATSSAVGGIQETQYF	TGTGCCACCAGCAGTGCCGTGGGGGGGATACAAGAGACCCAGTACTTC
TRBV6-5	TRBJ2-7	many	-	CASTRDFNYEQYF	TGTGCCAGCACCCGGGATTTTAACTACGAGCAGTACTTC
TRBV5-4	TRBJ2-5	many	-	CASSQGGWQETQYF	TGTGCCAGCAGCCAGGGGGGGTGGCAAGAGACCCAGTACTTC
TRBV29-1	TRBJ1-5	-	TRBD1	CSVGGDSKNQPQHF	TGCAGCGTTGGGGGGGACAGCAAAAATCAGCCCCAGCATTTT
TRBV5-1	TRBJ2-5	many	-	CASSAWTEETQYF	TGCGCCAGCAGCGCGTGGACGGAAGAGACCCAGTACTTC
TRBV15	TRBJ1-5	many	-	CATSRGDQPQHF	TGTGCCACCAGCAGAGGGGATCAGCCCCAGCATTTT
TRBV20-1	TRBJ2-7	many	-	CSALNRGSSSYEQYF	TGCAGTGCCCTTAACCGAGGGAGCTCCTCCTACGAGCAGTACTTC
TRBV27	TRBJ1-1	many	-	CASRPDGIRGEAFF	TGTGCCAGCAGACCCGATGGGATACGGGGTGAAGCTTTCTTT
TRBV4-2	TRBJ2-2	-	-	CASSQGRSTGELFF	TGTGCCAGCAGCCAGGGCAGAAGCACCGGGGAGCTGTTTTTT
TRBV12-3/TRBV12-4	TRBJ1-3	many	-	CASSQHRNTIYF	TGTGCCAGCAGTCAGCACAGAAACACCATATATTTT
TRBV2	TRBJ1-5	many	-	CASREQISNQPQHF	TGTGCCAGCAGGGAACAGATTAGCAATCAGCCCCAGCATTTT
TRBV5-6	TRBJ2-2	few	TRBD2	CASSFGGGAGELFF	TGTGCCAGCAGCTTCGGGGGAGGGGCCGGGGAGCTGTTTTTT
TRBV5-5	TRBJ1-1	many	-	CASSFKGMNTEAFF	TGTGCCAGCAGCTTCAAGGGGATGAACACTGAAGCTTTCTTT
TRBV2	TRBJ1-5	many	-	CASSDVSSNQPQHF	TGTGCCAGCAGTGATGTGAGTAGCAATCAGCCCCAGCATTTT
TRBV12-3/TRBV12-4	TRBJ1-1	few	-	CASSPVGDGTEAFF	TGTGCCAGCAGTCCGGTGGGGGATGGGACTGAAGCTTTCTTT
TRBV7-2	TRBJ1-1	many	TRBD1	CASSPRTGHNTEAFF	TGTGCCAGCAGTCCTAGGACAGGCCACAACACTGAAGCTTTCTTT
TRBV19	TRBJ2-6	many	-	CASSIDGGGANVLTF	TGTGCCAGTAGTATAGATGGAGGAGGGGCCAACGTCCTGACTTTC
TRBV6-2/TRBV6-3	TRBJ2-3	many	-	CASGDRDTQYF	TGTGCCAGCGGAGACCGGGATACGCAGTATTTT
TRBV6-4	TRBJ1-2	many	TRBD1	CASSPTGGSGYTF	TGTGCCAGCAGCCCAACAGGGGGAAGCGGCTACACCTTC
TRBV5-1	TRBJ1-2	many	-	CASSSFGEHLNYGYTF	TGCGCCAGCAGCTCTTTCGGGGAACATCTTAACTATGGCTACACCTTC
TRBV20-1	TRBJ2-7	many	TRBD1	CSARQGNSEQYF	TGCAGTGCCCGACAGGGAAACTCGGAGCAGTACTTC
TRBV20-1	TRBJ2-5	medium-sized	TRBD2	CSARSGGASETQYF	TGCAGTGCTAGGAGCGGGGGGGCCTCGGAGACCCAGTACTTC
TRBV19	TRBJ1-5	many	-	CASSMRHSNQPQHF	TGTGCCAGTAGTATGAGGCATAGCAATCAGCCCCAGCATTTT
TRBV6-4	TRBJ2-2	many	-	CASTRDMDTGELFF	TGTGCCAGCACCCGGGACATGGACACCGGGGAGCTGTTTTTT
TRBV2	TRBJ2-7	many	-	CASSESPGFYEQYF	TGTGCCAGCAGTGAATCTCCGGGATTCTACGAGCAGTACTTC
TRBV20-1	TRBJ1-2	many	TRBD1	CSARDGTGGFYGYTF	TGCAGTGCTAGAGATGGGACAGGGGGGTTCTATGGCTACACCTTC
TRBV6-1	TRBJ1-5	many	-	CASTPDLTGPQHF	TGTGCCAGCACTCCGGATTTAACAGGGCCCCAGCATTTT
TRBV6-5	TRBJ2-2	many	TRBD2	CASSYSRGAGELFF	TGTGCCAGCAGTTACTCACGGGGGGCCGGGGAGCTGTTTTTT
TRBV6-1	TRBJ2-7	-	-	CASSVREVLYEQYF	TGTGCCAGCAGTGTTAGGGAGGTCTTGTACGAGCAGTACTTC
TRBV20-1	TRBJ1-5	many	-	CSASPFTHQPQHF	TGCAGTGCTAGCCCCTTCACCCATCAGCCCCAGCATTTT
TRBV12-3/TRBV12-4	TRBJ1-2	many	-	CASSGSTTTLYGYTF	TGTGCCAGCAGTGGGTCGACCACGACCCTCTATGGCTACACCTTC
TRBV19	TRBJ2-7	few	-	CASSKVSGRTYEQYF	TGTGCCAGTAGTAAAGTATCGGGACGGACCTACGAGCAGTACTTC
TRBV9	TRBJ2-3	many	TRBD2	CASSVVGLAGAKAHSTDTQYF	TGTGCCAGCAGCGTAGTGGGACTAGCGGGGGCAAAAGCCCATAGCACAGATACGCAGTATTTT